A single sample is the source of the 25 T cell receptor beta chains below, sequenced in a study of blood T cells in healthy people across ages. For the second PCR, which ran for about 7 to 11 cycles, a sample-barcoded 5' primer and a J-beta primer mix were used. TCRdb independently ran MiXCR on the 5' RACE reads; one entry per CDR3 protein. Found here are 600,000 or so distinct CDR3 sequences, roughly 20% of them singletons; the top ten hold 3.5% to 4%. Sequencing used blood. The receptors were sampled from an older man in good health.

This clonotype was observed a few times. The chain recombines TRBV28 with TRBJ2-5; 8 nucleotides align to TRBD2. The CDR3 length is 15 residues. Germline V gives CDR1 MDHEN, CDR2 SYDVKM. After removal of 5 bases from V and 4 bases from J, the junction contained 9 bases not matched to a gene. CDR3 in DNA: TGTGCCAGCAGTACAGATGCCGGGAGGGGAGAGACCCAGTACTTC. Translation gives CASSTDAGRGETQYF.

The V gene is TRBV5-1, the J gene TRBJ2-6; D gene ambiguous. The CDR3 is 15 amino acids. Germline V gene sequence: CDR1 SGHRS, CDR2 YFSETQ. V was trimmed by 0 bases and J by 2 bases, leaving 6 bases between them. The CDR3 sequence: CASSLDGPGANVLTF. The CDR3 DNA is TGCGCCAGCAGCTTGGACGGACCTGGGGCCAACGTCCTGACTTTC. The full variable domain, its missing parts supplied by reference TRBV5-1 and TRBJ2-6, is KAGVTQTPRYLIKTRGQQVTLSCSPISGHRSVSWYQQTPGQGLQFLFEYFSETQRNKGNFPGRFSGRQFSNSRSEMNVSTLELGDSALYLCASSLDGPGANVLTFGAGSRLTVL.

This rearrangement joins TRBV5-1 to TRBJ2-1; D tentatively fits TRBD1 or TRBD2 (5 bases each). This CDR3 comprises 16 residues. V was trimmed by 2 bases and J by 5 bases, leaving 17 bases between them. CDR1 is SGHRS, CDR2 YFSETQ, per germline. The CDR3 sequence: CASSFWVATDDNEQFF. In DNA, the CDR3 is TGCGCCAGCAGCTTCTGGGTAGCGACAGACGACAATGAGCAGTTCTTC.

This clonotype occurred a few times. The chain uses TRBV20-1 and TRBJ2-5; 7 bases line up with TRBD2. Per the germline V gene, CDR1 is DFQATT and CDR2 is SNEGSKA (reference sequence). V was pared by 3 bases and J by 0 bases, with 1 base of the junction left unmatched. The length of the CDR3 is 13 residues. CDR3 region: CSASLADQETQYF. The CDR3 bases are TGCAGTGCTAGTCTAGCGGACCAAGAGACCCAGTACTTC.

This clonotype was observed at least ten times. The rearrangement links TRBV24-1 to TRBJ2-1; D is perhaps TRBD1 (6 bases). The V gene lost 4 bases and the J gene lost 5 bases, with 11 bases spanning the gap. CDR1 is KGHDR, CDR2 SFDVKD, per germline. The CDR3 sequence is 14 residues long. CDR3 bases: TGTGCCACCAGTGACTCCGGACAGCACAATGAGCAGTTCTTC. Translated: CATSDSGQHNEQFF.

This sequence joins TRBV6-5 and TRBJ2-5; D may be TRBD1 or TRBD2 (5 bases each). Gene TRBJ2-1 matches the end of the DNA better, so the J call may be wrong. Germline V gene sequence: CDR1 MNHEY, CDR2 SVGAGI. This CDR3 has 15 residues. CDR3 residues: CASSYSGTDRNEQFF. The CDR3 DNA sequence: TGTGCCAGCAGTTACTCGGGGACCGATAGAAATGAGCAGTTCTTC.

The rearrangement uses TRBV20-1 and TRBJ2-5; 7 positions match TRBD1. Germline lookup yields CDR1 DFQATT and CDR2 SNEGSKA (reference sequence). V shed 6 bases, J shed 4 bases, and the junction held 8 bases outside the gene matches. This CDR3 spans 13 amino acids. The CDR3 nucleotides read TGCAGTGCGCACTACAGGGGTGGAGAGACCCAGTACTTC. Protein product: CSAHYRGGETQYF.

The chain has TRBV14 and TRBJ2-3; 8 nucleotides match TRBD2. Looked up from germline, CDR1 is SGHDN and CDR2 is FVKESK. The CDR3 sequence is 16 residues long. Germline trimming cut 4 bases from V and 3 bases from J; bases unmatched to any gene: 9. DNA of the CDR3: TGTGCCAGCAGCCCCCTCCCCAGCGGGAGAACAGATACGCAGTATTTT. Amino acids: CASSPLPSGRTDTQYF.

This clonotype was observed at least ten times. The chain recombines TRBV7-2 with TRBJ2-1, with D unresolved. Looked up from germline, CDR1 is SGHTA and CDR2 is FQGNSA. The length of the CDR3 is 14 residues. Trimming cost V 0 bases and J 6 bases, with 9 bases left between them. The CDR3 bases are TGTGCCAGCAGCTTAGCGCTCGTGGGCAATGAGCAGTTCTTC. This gives the protein CASSLALVGNEQFF.

This clonotype was counted at least ten times. The chain couples TRBV7-9 to TRBJ2-4, with D possibly being TRBD2 (6 bases). The V end lost 5 bases, the J end lost 8 bases, and 10 bases lay between the germline ends. The CDR3 consists of 12 residues. Germline-derived CDR1 and CDR2 are SEHNR and FQNEAQ (reference sequence). The CDR3 coding sequence is TGTGCCAGCAGCCCATCGGGGGACATTCAGTACTTC. Translated, it gives CASSPSGDIQYF. Full variable domain (missing parts from reference TRBV7-9 and TRBJ2-4): DTGVSQNPRHKITKRGQNVTFRCDPISEHNRLYWYRQTLGQGPEFLTYFQNEAQLEKSRLLSDRFSAERPKGSFSTLEIQRTEQGDSAMYLCASSPSGDIQYFGAGTRLSVL.

Turning to this clonotype: This could be a read error, since a much larger clone is one nucleotide away. The chain is built from TRBV12-3 or TRBV12-4 and TRBJ2-1, with TRBD1 matching over 12 bases. Losses at the gene ends were 5 bases for V and 7 bases for J; bases not matched to a gene: 6. This CDR3 contains 15 residues. The CDR3 region has the DNA TGTGCCAGCAGTACCGGGACAGGGGGCTGGAATGAGCAGTTCTTC. This encodes CASSTGTGGWNEQFF.

The CDR3 loop reads CASSSGLAGSGGETQYF. The CDR3, as DNA: TGTGCCAGCTCATCGGGACTAGCGGGGAGCGGAGGAGAGACCCAGTACTTC. The chain couples TRBV18 to TRBJ2-1, with 13 bases lining up with TRBD2. Matching the DNA end better, TRBJ2-5 makes the J call doubtful. Germline-derived CDR1 and CDR2 are KGHSH and LQKENI. The length of the CDR3 is 17 residues.

This chain links TRBV5-4 with TRBJ2-3; TRBD1 aligns across 10 bases. The V and J ends lost 4 bases and 1 base, in that order; junction bases with no gene match: 6. Germline CDR1 reads SGHNT; CDR2 reads YYREEE (reference sequence). The CDR3 extends over 16 amino acids. CDR3 nucleotides: TGTGCCAGCAGCCGTGGGACAGGGGCCCGCACAGATACGCAGTATTTT. Protein: CASSRGTGARTDTQYF.

This clonotype has at least ten counts. The chain has TRBV5-1 and TRBJ2-3; weak D call: TRBD2 (5 bases). Per germline, CDR1 SGHRS and CDR2 YFSETQ. V lost 0 bases and J lost 5, with 10 bases in between. The CDR3 sequence is 14 residues long. CDR3 protein: CASSLGPGRDTQYF. In DNA form, the CDR3 reads TGCGCCAGCAGCTTGGGACCGGGGAGAGATACGCAGTATTTT.

This clonotype was counted between two and nine times. The rearrangement uses TRBV15 and TRBJ2-5, with a weak D call TRBD1 (5 bases). The tail of the sequence fits TRBJ2-7 better, so the J call may be wrong. The germline V gene encodes CDR1 LNHNV and CDR2 YYDKDF (reference sequence). CDR3 length: 13 amino acids. This chain's CDR3 is CATSRTQGYEQYF. CDR3 in DNA: TGTGCCACCAGCAGAACCCAGGGCTACGAGCAGTACTTC.

The chain uses TRBV2 and TRBJ2-1; TRBD1 might be the D (5 bases). The germline gives CDR1 SNHLY, CDR2 FYNNEI. V dropped 3 bases and J dropped 4 bases, with 10 bases sitting between them. This CDR3 comprises 14 residues. The CDR3 DNA follows: TGTGCCAGCAGTGATGGGGCAGTTTACAATGAGCAGTTCTTC. Its protein is CASSDGAVYNEQFF.

As for this clonotype: The CDR3 does not end in the conserved phenylalanine or tryptophan, so this is likely a read error. The limits of the CDR3 on the DNA are not certain, so only TCRdb's listed CDR3 is given. The V gene is TRBV20-1, the J gene TRBJ2-1; the DNA was not used to check the table's D call, TRBD1. The CDR3 sequence runs 9 residues, both termini included. The germline CDR1 and CDR2 sequences are DFQATT and SNEGSKA (reference sequence). CDR3: CSALGTGPL.

Concerning this clonotype itself: One junction end does not reproduce the germline sequence, and a read error may be involved. J is TRBJ1-1 and V is TRBV23-1, with no clear D. TRBV23-1 qualifies as an ORF whose function is uncertain. There are 16 residues in the CDR3. CDR3 nucleotides: TGCGCCAGCAGTCAATCGAACTGGCGAAGGAACGCTGAAGCTTTCTTT. Translation: CASSQSNWRRNAEAFF.

There are a few counts of this clonotype. For the CDR3, the DNA is TGTGCCAGCAGGGGGGGGACTAGCGTCTATGAGCAGTTCTTC. It codes for CASRGGTSVYEQFF. The chain uses TRBV28 and TRBJ2-1; 10 nucleotides align to TRBD2. With 6 bases clipped from V and 8 bases from J, the junction kept 7 bases outside the gene matches. The CDR3 length is 14 residues. Germline V gene lookup returns CDR1 MDHEN and CDR2 SYDVKM.

This chain connects TRBV5-5 to TRBJ2-5; tentatively, D is TRBD1 (6 bases). TRBJ2-7 explains the end of the DNA better; the J call may be wrong. Germline CDR1 SGHKS, CDR2 YYEKEE (reference sequence). The CDR3 has 14 residues. This CDR3 is CASSPGQSIYEQYF. The CDR3 DNA is TGTGCCAGCAGTCCCGGACAGAGTATCTACGAGCAGTACTTC.

This clonotype showed up just once. J is TRBJ1-1 and V is TRBV5-1, with D tentatively TRBD1 (6 bases). The CDR3 is 15 residues long. CDR1 is SGHRS, CDR2 YFSETQ, per germline. The ends were cut back, 1 base at V and 2 bases at J, with 12 bases in the middle. The CDR3 loop reads CASSLTGMYNTEAFF. As DNA, the CDR3 is TGCGCCAGCAGCTTGACAGGGATGTATAACACTGAAGCTTTCTTT. The full variable domain, in which reference TRBV5-1 and TRBJ1-1 provide the parts outside the CDR3, is KAGVTQTPRYLIKTRGQQVTLSCSPISGHRSVSWYQQTPGQGLQFLFEYFSETQRNKGNFPGRFSGRQFSNSRSEMNVSTLELGDSALYLCASSLTGMYNTEAFFGQGTRLTVV.

The chain is built from TRBV6-1 and TRBJ2-3, with 9 bases matching TRBD2. V lost 8 bases to trimming and J lost 2 bases; unmatched junction nucleotides: 11. Germline V gene lookup returns CDR1 MNHNS and CDR2 SASEGT. This CDR3 contains 16 residues. In DNA form, the CDR3 reads TGTGCCAGCGAGAGGGCTAGCGGGACGTACACAGATACGCAGTATTTT. Encoded protein: CASERASGTYTDTQYF.

This clonotype was detected a few times. At one of its ends the junction is not consistent with the germline gene, which may arise from a read error. The genes are TRBV25-1 and TRBJ1-4; TRBD1 is a possible D gene (5 bases). The CDR3 sequence is 14 residues long. Germline V CDR1 and CDR2: MGHDK, SYGVNS. Here the CDR3 reads CASSEGQGNEKLVF. CDR3 coding DNA: TGTGCCAGCAGTGAAGGGCAGGGAAATGAAAAACTGGTTTTT. Full variable domain (rest looked up from reference TRBV25-1 and TRBJ1-4): EADIYQTPRYLVIGTGKKITLECSQTMGHDKMYWYQQDPGMELHLIHYSYGVNSTEKGDLSSESTVSRIRTEHFPLTLESARPSHTSQYLCASSEGQGNEKLVFGSGTQLSVL.

This chain uses TRBV10-1 with TRBJ1-2; the match to TRBD1 covers 7 bases. The CDR3 has 13 amino acids. Germline V CDR1 and CDR2: WNHNN, SYGVQD (reference sequence). V was pared by 4 bases and J by 8 bases, with 7 bases of the junction left unmatched. The CDR3 DNA reads TGCGCCAGCAGTGCGAACACAGGGGTCGGCTACACCTTC. It is translated as CASSANTGVGYTF.

In DNA, the CDR3 is TGTGCCAGCAGCCAAGGAAGGTCGCTAGCGGGAAGCTACGAGCAGTACTTC. The encoded protein is CASSQGRSLAGSYEQYF. The rearrangement links TRBV3-1 to TRBJ2-7; 9 nucleotides align to TRBD2. Germline V CDR1 and CDR2: LGHDT, YNNKEL (reference sequence). The CDR3 has 17 amino acids. V was clipped by 1 base and J by 3 bases; unmatched bases: 10.